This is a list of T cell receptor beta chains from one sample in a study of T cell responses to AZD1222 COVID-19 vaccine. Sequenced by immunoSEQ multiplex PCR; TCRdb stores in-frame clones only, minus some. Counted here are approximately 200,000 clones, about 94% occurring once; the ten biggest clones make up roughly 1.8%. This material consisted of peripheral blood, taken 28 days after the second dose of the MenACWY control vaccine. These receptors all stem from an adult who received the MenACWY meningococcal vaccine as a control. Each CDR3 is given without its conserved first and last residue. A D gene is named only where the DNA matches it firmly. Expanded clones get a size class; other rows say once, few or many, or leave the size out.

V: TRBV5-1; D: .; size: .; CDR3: ASSGTTGPSSYEQY
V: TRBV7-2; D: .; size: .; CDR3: ASSSRLAGGSYEQY
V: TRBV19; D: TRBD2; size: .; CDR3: ASSISGGATGELF
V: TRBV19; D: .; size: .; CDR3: ASLRQAPLGYT
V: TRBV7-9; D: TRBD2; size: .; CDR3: ASSHTSGSYEQY
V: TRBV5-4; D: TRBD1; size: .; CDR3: ASSIQGPSYEQY
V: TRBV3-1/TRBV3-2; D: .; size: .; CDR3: ASSQGDWAYEQY
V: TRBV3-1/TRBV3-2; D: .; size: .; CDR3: ASSQSGQSSYNSPLH
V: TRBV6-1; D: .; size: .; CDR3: ASSERAGSPLH
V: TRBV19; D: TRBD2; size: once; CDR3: ASSIFSGAYNEQF
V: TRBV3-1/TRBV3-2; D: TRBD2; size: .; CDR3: ASSPTSGTLGETQY
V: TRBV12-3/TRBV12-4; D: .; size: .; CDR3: ASRASSGNTIY
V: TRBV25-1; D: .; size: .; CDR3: AGSGQKNTEAF
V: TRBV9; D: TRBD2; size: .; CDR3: ASSVDTGGSYNEQF
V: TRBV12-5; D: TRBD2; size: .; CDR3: ASGPGGTSVFSSTDTQY
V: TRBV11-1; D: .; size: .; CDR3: ASSLAGQSSYEQY
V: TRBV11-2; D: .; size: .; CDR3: ASSLWSQRYEQY
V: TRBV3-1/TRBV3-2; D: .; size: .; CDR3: ASSPGSSYEQY
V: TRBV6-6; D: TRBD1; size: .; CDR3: ASSPKGTGAAATNEKLF
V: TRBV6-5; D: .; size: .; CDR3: ASTILRGVTEAF
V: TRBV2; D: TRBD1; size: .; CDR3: ASSETTGQEYNEQF
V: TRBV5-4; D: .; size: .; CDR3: ASSSRTASNEKLF
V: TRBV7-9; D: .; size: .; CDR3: ASSLAGELF
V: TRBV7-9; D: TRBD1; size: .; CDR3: ASSSLRQGGYQETQY
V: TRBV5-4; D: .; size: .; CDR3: ASSLVRFGGVHEQY
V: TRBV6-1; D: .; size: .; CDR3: ASSEIVGEQY
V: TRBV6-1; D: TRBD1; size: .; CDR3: ASSDLEDRDYYEQY
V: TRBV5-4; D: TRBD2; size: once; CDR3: ASSPRLAGSTDTQY
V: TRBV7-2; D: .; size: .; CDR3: ASSLTDTQY
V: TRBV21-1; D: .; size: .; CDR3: ASSKARGGGELF
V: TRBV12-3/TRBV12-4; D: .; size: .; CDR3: ASSLGSVNEQF
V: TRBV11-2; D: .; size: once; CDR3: ASSLGPGPYGYT
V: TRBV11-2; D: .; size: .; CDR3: ASSQNTEAF
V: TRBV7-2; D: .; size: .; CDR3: ASSRDSATDTQY
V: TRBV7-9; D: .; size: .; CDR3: ASSPTVNYGYT
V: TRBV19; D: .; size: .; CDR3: ASSDHNQPQH
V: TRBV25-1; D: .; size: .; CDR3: ASGEGVGGYT
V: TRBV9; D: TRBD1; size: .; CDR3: ASSAEGAPQSTDTQY
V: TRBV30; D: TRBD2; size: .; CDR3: AWRGLAGDTGDTGELF
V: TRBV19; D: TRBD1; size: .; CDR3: ASSWGTGRNEQY
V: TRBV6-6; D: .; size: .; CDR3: ASSPPQGPYEQY
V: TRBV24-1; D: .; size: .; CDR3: ATRGGGSLEAF
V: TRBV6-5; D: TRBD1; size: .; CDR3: ASRIRDRGQETQY
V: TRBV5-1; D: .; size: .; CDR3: ASSFARERNTEAF
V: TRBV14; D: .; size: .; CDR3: ASSVGTIYEQY
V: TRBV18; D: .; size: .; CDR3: ASSPGGNTGELF
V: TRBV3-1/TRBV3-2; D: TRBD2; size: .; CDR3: ASGSSPGLAGGRPYNEQF